The 26 T cell receptor beta chains in this list originate from one sample, sequenced in a study of blood T cells in healthy people across ages. Alongside a J-beta primer mix, a sample-barcoded 5' primer served in a second PCR lasting roughly 6 to 11 cycles. TCRdb called the 5' RACE reads again in MiXCR, with one record for every CDR3 protein. The sample consists of 1.5 million or so distinct CDR3 sequences, around 42% of them appearing once. Sequenced sample: blood. The receptors were gathered from a woman aged 18 to 35 in good health.

The rearrangement uses TRBV3-1 and TRBJ2-7; no definite D call. Trimming stripped 2 bases from V and 7 bases from J, with 9 bases between. Looked up from germline, CDR1 is LGHDT and CDR2 is YNNKEL (reference sequence). The CDR3 is made up of 12 amino acids. In DNA form, the CDR3 reads TGTGCCAGCAGCCAACGGACGAGTGAGCAGTACTTC. Its protein product is CASSQRTSEQYF.

Points on this clonotype: The junction departs from the called germline gene at one end, perhaps through a read error. This sequence joins TRBV5-1 and TRBJ2-1, with TRBD2 identical over 9 bases. The CDR3 sequence is 14 residues long. Germline values: CDR1 SGHRS, CDR2 YFSETQ. The CDR3 nucleotides are TGCGCCGGCAGCCCACGACTAGCGGACAATGAGCAGTTCTTC. This encodes CAGSPRLADNEQFF.

The rearrangement uses TRBV3-1 and TRBJ1-4, with D perhaps TRBD1 (6 bases). From germline, CDR1 is LGHDT and CDR2 YNNKEL (reference sequence). The CDR3 is 14 amino acids. Deletions cut 1 base from V and 6 bases from J, with 9 bases between. The CDR3 nucleotides read TGTGCCAGCAGCCAAGGGGGGCGGGATGAAAAACTGTTTTTT. The encoded protein is CASSQGGRDEKLFF.

This clonotype was recorded many times. The chain couples TRBV7-9 to TRBJ2-1; unclear D gene. V was shortened by 5 bases and J by 0 bases, with 8 bases between the two germline ends. Germline V lookup: CDR1 SEHNR, CDR2 FQNEAQ (reference sequence). The CDR3 is 14 amino acids. The CDR3 nucleotides are TGTGCCAGCAGCCCCCGACTCTCCTACAATGAGCAGTTCTTC. This codes for CASSPRLSYNEQFF.

This clonotype was counted a few times. The genes are TRBV12-3 or TRBV12-4 and TRBJ1-2, with 7 bases matching TRBD1. V lost 4 bases, J lost 0 bases, and 2 bases stayed unmatched. The CDR3 has 14 residues. CDR3 loop: CASSSQGTNYGYTF. CDR3 nucleotide sequence: TGTGCCAGCAGTTCACAGGGGACTAACTATGGCTACACCTTC.

In the case of this clonotype: Being one base from a much bigger clone, this may be a read error. This rearrangement joins TRBV6-1 to TRBJ2-5; TRBD2 might be the D (5 bases). Looked up from germline, CDR1 is MNHNS and CDR2 is SASEGT. The V end lost 6 bases, the J end lost 3 bases, and 11 bases lay between the germline ends. This CDR3 contains 13 residues. The CDR3 sequence: CASRKGDEETQYF. The CDR3 DNA is TGTGCCAGCAGGAAGGGAGACGAAGAGACCCAGTACTTC.

This clonotype has more than one count but fewer than ten. This rearrangement joins TRBV4-1 to TRBJ2-3; no reliable D call. There are 16 residues in the CDR3. CDR1 and CDR2 (germline): MGHRA, YSYEKL. Trimming shortened V by 0 bases and J by 2 bases, and 12 bases separated the two germline ends. The CDR3 region is CASSQDSAYFTDTQYF. The CDR3 DNA sequence: TGCGCCAGCAGCCAAGATTCGGCCTATTTCACAGATACGCAGTATTTT.

The count of this clonotype is one. Possible read error: a much larger clone is one base away. The chain uses TRBV15 and TRBJ2-7; 7 bases fit TRBD1. The CDR3 spans 15 residues. Germline values: CDR1 LNHNV, CDR2 YYDKDF (reference sequence). Here the CDR3 reads CGTSRERQGSYEQYF. The CDR3 DNA sequence: TGTGGCACCAGCAGAGAGAGACAGGGATCCTACGAGCAGTACTTC.

The chain recombines TRBV12-3 or TRBV12-4 with TRBJ1-2; D might be TRBD1 (5 bases). There are 12 residues in the CDR3. Deletions cut 5 bases from V and 7 bases from J, with 11 bases between. CDR3 in amino acids: CASSDSGRGYTF. The CDR3 DNA is TGTGCCAGCAGTGACTCGGGACGTGGCTACACCTTC.

This clonotype appeared a few times. The chain recombines TRBV7-2 with TRBJ2-5; 10 nucleotides agree with TRBD2. The J call may be incorrect, as the DNA end agrees better with TRBJ2-7. The CDR3 has 15 residues. Per the germline V gene, CDR1 is SGHTA and CDR2 is FQGNSA. The CDR3 region has the DNA TGTGCCAGCAGAGCGGGGGGGCCACCCTCCTACGAGCAGTACTTC. It codes for CASRAGGPPSYEQYF.

The genes are TRBV27 and TRBJ1-6; possibly TRBD1 for D (5 bases). CDR1 and CDR2 from the germline V gene are MNHEY and SMNVEV (reference sequence). This CDR3 has 18 amino acids. Deletions cut 0 bases from V and 7 bases from J, with 19 bases between. The CDR3 sequence: CASSLSGTTRGGNSPLHF. The CDR3 bases are TGTGCCAGCAGTTTATCCGGGACCACGAGAGGAGGAAATTCACCCCTCCACTTT.

This clonotype appeared a few times. This chain uses TRBV10-3 with TRBJ2-7; TRBD1 aligns across 8 bases. V gave up 11 bases and J gave up 0 bases; unmatched junction bases: 21. Germline assignment: CDR1 ENHRY and CDR2 SYGVKD. The CDR3 sequence is 18 residues long. The CDR3 protein is CASTPDRGAPERSYEQYF. As DNA, the CDR3 is TGTGCCTCAACCCCCGACAGGGGCGCCCCCGAGCGCTCCTACGAGCAGTACTTC.

This clonotype appeared a few times. The chain joins TRBV15 to TRBJ1-2, with D possibly matching TRBD1 (5 bases). V was pared by 1 base and J by 6 bases, with 15 bases between. Per germline, CDR1 LNHNV and CDR2 YYDKDF (reference sequence). This CDR3 spans 15 amino acids. CDR3 amino acids: CATSRVGTNSDGYTF. In nucleotides, the CDR3 is TGTGCCACCAGCAGAGTCGGGACTAACTCGGATGGCTACACCTTC. Full variable domain (remainder filled in from reference TRBV15 and TRBJ1-2): DAMVIQNPRYQVTQFGKPVTLSCSQTLNHNVMYWYQQKSSQAPKLLFHYYDKDFNNEADTPDNFQSRRPNTSFCFLDIRSPGLGDTAMYLCATSRVGTNSDGYTFGSGTRLTVV.

The rearrangement links TRBV4-1 to TRBJ2-7, with TRBD1 matching over 7 bases. The germline V gene encodes CDR1 MGHRA and CDR2 YSYEKL. The ends lost 0 bases at V and 0 bases at J; junction bases unmatched: 5. The CDR3 is made up of 16 amino acids. Here the CDR3 DNA reads TGCGCCAGCAGCCAAGACCGCAGACAGGGCTCCTACGAGCAGTACTTC. Translated: CASSQDRRQGSYEQYF.

The chain joins TRBV21-1 to TRBJ2-4; TRBD1 reflects the table's D call only, with no check against the DNA. TRBV21-1 is reported as a pseudogene. The length of the CDR3 is 18 residues. CDR3 amino acids: CASSSESTAPLAKNIQYF. The CDR3 coding sequence is TGTGCCAGCAGCAGCGAATCGACAGCCCCCTTAGCCAAAAACATTCAGTACTTC.

This clonotype has more than one count but fewer than ten. The rearrangement joins TRBV27 to TRBJ2-1, with 8 bases lining up with TRBD2. Germline V CDR1 and CDR2: MNHEY, SMNVEV (reference sequence). V dropped 7 bases and J dropped 4; count of bases not matched to a gene: 6. This CDR3 spans 14 amino acids. CDR3 in DNA: TGTGCCAGCAACCCTAGCGGGTCTTACAATGAGCAGTTCTTC. This sequence encodes CASNPSGSYNEQFF.

The genes are TRBV7-2 and TRBJ2-1, with TRBD2 matching over 14 bases. Germline CDR1 SGHTA, CDR2 FQGNSA. V lost 1 base and J lost 0; bases outside the gene matches: 8. The CDR3 runs to 20 residues. CDR3 in amino acids: CASSLVMGTSGGSSYNEQFF. In DNA form, the CDR3 reads TGTGCCAGCAGCTTAGTTATGGGGACTAGCGGGGGAAGCTCCTACAATGAGCAGTTCTTC.

The genes are TRBV29-1 and TRBJ1-2; D call uncertain. This CDR3 is built from 13 residues. The germline V gene encodes CDR1 SQVTM and CDR2 ANQGSEA. The germline V and J ends were trimmed by 4 bases and 5 bases, with 14 bases remaining between them. The CDR3 loop is CSVVLSRYYGYTF. In nucleotides, the CDR3 is TGCAGCGTTGTATTATCCAGATATTATGGCTACACCTTC.

This clonotype occurred a few times. The rearrangement uses TRBV20-1 and TRBJ2-7; 7 bases are shared with TRBD1. The V segment lost 6 bases and the J segment 2 bases; nucleotides outside the gene matches: 7. The CDR3 runs to 13 residues. Germline lookup yields CDR1 DFQATT and CDR2 SNEGSKA (reference sequence). The chain's CDR3 is CSAAETGTYEQYF. The CDR3 coding sequence is TGCAGTGCAGCTGAGACAGGGACCTACGAGCAGTACTTC.

The V gene is TRBV20-1, the J gene TRBJ2-5; no reliable D call. CDR1 DFQATT and CDR2 SNEGSKA come from the germline V gene (reference sequence). V lost 6 bases and J 5 bases, leaving 25 bases between the germline ends. CDR3 length: 16 amino acids. CDR3 protein: CSASEALFVDEETQYF. CDR3 coding DNA: TGCAGTGCCAGCGAGGCCCTATTCGTCGATGAGGAGACCCAGTACTTC.

This clonotype was counted only a few times. The rearrangement uses TRBV4-1 and TRBJ2-1, with 9 bases that match TRBD2. Per germline, CDR1 MGHRA and CDR2 YSYEKL. Unmatched junction bases numbered 4, after V lost 3 bases and J lost 1 base. The CDR3 totals 16 residues. CDR3 in DNA: TGCGCCAGCAGCCAGGTAGCGGGAGTGTCCTACAATGAGCAGTTCTTC. This encodes CASSQVAGVSYNEQFF.

The CDR3, as DNA: TGCAGTGCTAGAGACGACAGGGGGCTCTGCAATGAGCAGTTCTTC. Translating gives CSARDDRGLCNEQFF. The chain carries TRBV20-1 and TRBJ2-1, with TRBD1 identical over 10 bases. This CDR3 is 15 amino acids long. V trimming: 0 bases; J trimming: 6 bases; junction bases outside the gene matches: 5. Germline V lookup: CDR1 DFQATT, CDR2 SNEGSKA (reference sequence).

The chain is built from TRBV27 and TRBJ2-5; the match to TRBD2 covers 9 bases. Germline V gene lookup returns CDR1 MNHEY and CDR2 SMNVEV (reference sequence). This CDR3 has 18 residues. Trimming removed 5 bases from V and 1 base from J; junction bases left unmatched: 14. CDR3 region: CASSPWPPGLAPQETQYF. Written as DNA, the CDR3 is TGTGCCAGCAGTCCGTGGCCCCCTGGACTAGCGCCCCAAGAGACCCAGTACTTC.

The chain employs TRBV3-1 and TRBJ1-6, with D hard to call. CDR3 length: 15 amino acids. The V end lost 2 bases, the J end lost 7 bases, and 12 bases lay between the germline ends. The germline CDR1 and CDR2 sequences are LGHDT and YNNKEL (reference sequence). CDR3 coding DNA: TGTGCCAGCAGCCAAAGTTGGTCGGGCAATTCACCCCTCCACTTT. Translation: CASSQSWSGNSPLHF.

The chain couples TRBV11-2 to TRBJ2-1; D is unclear. Deletions cut 5 bases from V and 9 bases from J, with 17 bases between. CDR1 and CDR2 (germline): SGHAT, FQNNGV. This CDR3 region has 14 residues. The CDR3 coding sequence is TGTGCCAGCAGCCTGGGTGGCAAAAGGATTGAGCAGTTCTTC. Protein product: CASSLGGKRIEQFF.

A few counts support this clonotype. The chain recombines TRBV20-1 with TRBJ2-7; a weak D match, TRBD1 (5 bases). Trimming cost V 6 bases and J 3 bases, with 15 bases left between them. CDR1 DFQATT and CDR2 SNEGSKA come from the germline V gene (reference sequence). The CDR3 consists of 13 residues. The CDR3: CSAPGHLGYEQYF. CDR3 bases: TGCAGTGCGCCCGGACATCTTGGCTACGAGCAGTACTTC.